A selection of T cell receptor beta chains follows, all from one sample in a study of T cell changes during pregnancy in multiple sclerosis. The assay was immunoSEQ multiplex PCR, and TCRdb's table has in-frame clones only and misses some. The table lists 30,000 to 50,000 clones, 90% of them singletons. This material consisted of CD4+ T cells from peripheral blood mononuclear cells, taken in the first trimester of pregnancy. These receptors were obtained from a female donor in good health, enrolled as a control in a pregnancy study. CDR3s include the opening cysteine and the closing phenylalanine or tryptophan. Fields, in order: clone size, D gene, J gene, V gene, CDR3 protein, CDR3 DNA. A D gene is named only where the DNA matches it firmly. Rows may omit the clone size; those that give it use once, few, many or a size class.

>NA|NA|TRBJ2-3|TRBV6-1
CASSEATRWSTDTQYF
TGTGCCAGCAGTGAAGCAACTAGGTGGAGCACAGATACGCAGTATTTT
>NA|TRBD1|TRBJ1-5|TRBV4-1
CASSQAEQGTQPQHF
TGCGCCAGCAGCCAAGCCGAACAGGGGACTCAGCCCCAGCATTTT
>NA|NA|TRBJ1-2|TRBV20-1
CSAPQGYSYTF
TGCAGTGCCCCTCAGGGCTATAGCTACACCTTC
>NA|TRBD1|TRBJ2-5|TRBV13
CASSFGTGTGGETQYF
TGTGCCAGCAGCTTTGGTACCGGGACAGGGGGGGAGACCCAGTACTTC
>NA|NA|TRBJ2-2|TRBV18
CASSPLWNGIDTGELFF
TGTGCCAGCTCACCACTGTGGAACGGGATAGACACCGGGGAGCTGTTTTTT
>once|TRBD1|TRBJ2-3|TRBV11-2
CASSFRTGADTQYF
TGTGCCAGCAGCTTCCGGACAGGAGCAGATACGCAGTATTTT
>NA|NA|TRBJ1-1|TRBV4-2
CASSQGQNTEAFF
TGTGCCAGCAGCCAAGGACAGAACACTGAAGCTTTCTTT
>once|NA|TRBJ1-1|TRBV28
CASSFVGQYEAFF
TGTGCCAGCAGTTTCGTCGGACAGTATGAAGCTTTCTTT
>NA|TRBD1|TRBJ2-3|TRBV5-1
CASRDRGTDTQYF
TGCGCCAGCCGGGACAGGGGCACAGATACGCAGTATTTT
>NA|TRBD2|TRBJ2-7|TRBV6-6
CASSYGGSGGIEQYF
TGTGCCAGCAGTTACGGAGGTAGCGGGGGGATCGAGCAGTACTTC
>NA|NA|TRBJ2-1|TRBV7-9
CASSPTSTGSQFF
TGTGCCAGCAGCCCTACTTCGACAGGATCTCAGTTCTTC
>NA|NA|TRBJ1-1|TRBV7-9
CASSLYIGAMGEAFF
TGTGCCAGCAGCTTATATATTGGGGCCATGGGTGAAGCTTTCTTT
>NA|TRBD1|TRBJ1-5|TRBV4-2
CASSQEVAGDRGQPQHF
TGTGCCAGCAGCCAAGAAGTAGCTGGGGACAGGGGTCAGCCCCAGCATTTT
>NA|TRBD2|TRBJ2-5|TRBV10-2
CASSEPGGAGTQYF
TGCGCCAGCAGTGAACCCGGGGGGGCAGGGACCCAGTACTTC
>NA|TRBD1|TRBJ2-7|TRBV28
CASSSLTGGGYEQYF
TGTGCCAGCAGTTCCCTGACAGGGGGTGGCTACGAGCAGTACTTC
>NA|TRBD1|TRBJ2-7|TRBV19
CASRTWTGGNEQYF
TGTGCCAGTAGGACCTGGACAGGGGGGAACGAGCAGTACTTC
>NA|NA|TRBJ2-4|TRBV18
CASSPRGAKNIQYF
TGTGCCAGCTCACCAAGGGGGGCCAAAAACATTCAGTACTTC
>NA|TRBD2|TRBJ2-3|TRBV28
CASLAGGSTDTQYF
TGTGCCAGTTTAGCGGGGGGCAGCACAGATACGCAGTATTTT
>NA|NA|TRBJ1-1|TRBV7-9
CASSLGGVNTEAFF
TGTGCCAGCAGCTTAGGGGGGGTCAACACTGAAGCTTTCTTT
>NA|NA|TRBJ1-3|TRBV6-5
CASSPGGSGNTIYF
TGTGCCAGCAGTCCCGGCGGGTCTGGAAACACCATATATTTT
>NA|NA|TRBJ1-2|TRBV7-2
CASSLFRDYGYTF
TGTGCCAGCAGCTTATTCCGCGATTATGGCTACACCTTC
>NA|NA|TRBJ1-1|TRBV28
CASSPLYTEAFF
TGTGCCAGCAGTCCACTTTACACTGAAGCTTTCTTT
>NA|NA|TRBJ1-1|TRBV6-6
CASSLDRSNTEAFF
TGTGCCAGCAGCCTTGACAGATCGAACACTGAAGCTTTCTTT
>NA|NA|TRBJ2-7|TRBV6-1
CASSERQPPYEQYF
TGTGCCAGCAGTGAACGACAGCCTCCCTACGAGCAGTACTTC
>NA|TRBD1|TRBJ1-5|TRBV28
CASRTGTANQPQHF
TGTGCCAGCAGGACCGGGACAGCGAATCAGCCCCAGCATTTT
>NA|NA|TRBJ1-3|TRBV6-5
CASSYSGTTENTIYF
TGTGCCAGCAGTTACTCGGGGACAACGGAAAACACCATATATTTT
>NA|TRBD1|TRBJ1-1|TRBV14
CASSRLTGMNTEAFF
TGTGCCAGCAGCCGGTTGACAGGGATGAACACTGAAGCTTTCTTT
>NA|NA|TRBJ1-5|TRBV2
CASSTGLNQPQHF
TGTGCCAGCAGCACAGGGCTCAATCAGCCCCAGCATTTT
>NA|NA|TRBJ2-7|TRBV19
CASSNKGAEQYF
TGTGCCAGTAGTAACAAAGGGGCCGAGCAGTACTTC
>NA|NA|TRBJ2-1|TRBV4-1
CASSQVWSTADEQFF
TGCGCCAGCAGCCAAGTTTGGTCGACAGCTGATGAGCAGTTCTTC
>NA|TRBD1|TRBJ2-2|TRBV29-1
CSVRQGQAANTGELFF
TGCAGCGTGAGACAGGGGCAGGCCGCGAACACCGGGGAGCTGTTTTTT
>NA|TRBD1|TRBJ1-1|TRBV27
CASKLEPGQSPSEAFF
TGTGCCAGCAAATTAGAACCGGGACAGAGCCCATCTGAAGCTTTCTTT
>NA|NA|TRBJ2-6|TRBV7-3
CASSLSYGANVLTF
TGTGCCAGCAGCTTATCTTATGGGGCCAACGTCCTGACTTTC
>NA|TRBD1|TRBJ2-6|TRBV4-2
CASSRDRTFSGANVLTF
TGTGCCAGCAGCCGGGACAGGACTTTCTCTGGGGCCAACGTCCTGACTTTC
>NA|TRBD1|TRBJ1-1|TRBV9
CASSVGIGDRGGTEAFF
TGTGCCAGCAGCGTAGGAATAGGGGACAGGGGAGGTACTGAAGCTTTCTTT
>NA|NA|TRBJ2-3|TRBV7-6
CASTLEYGGLYTQYF
TGTGCCAGCACCCTCGAGTACGGGGGGCTGTATACGCAGTATTTT
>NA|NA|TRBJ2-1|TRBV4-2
CASSQEMAAYNEQFF
TGTGCCAGCAGCCAAGAGATGGCGGCCTACAATGAGCAGTTCTTC
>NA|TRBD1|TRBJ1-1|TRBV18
CASSPGQGLSDTEAFF
TGTGCCAGCTCACCCGGACAGGGTTTATCGGACACTGAAGCTTTCTTT
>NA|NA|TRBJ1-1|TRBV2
CASSRDLPGDTEAFF
TGTGCCAGCAGCCGCGACCTCCCGGGGGACACTGAAGCTTTCTTT
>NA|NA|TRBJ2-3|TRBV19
CASSPMALRDSTDTQYF
TGTGCCAGTAGCCCCATGGCCCTCAGGGATAGCACAGATACGCAGTATTTT
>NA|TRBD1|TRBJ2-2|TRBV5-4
CASSLNPRQGATGELFF
TGTGCCAGCAGCCTCAACCCCCGACAGGGGGCCACCGGGGAGCTGTTTTTT
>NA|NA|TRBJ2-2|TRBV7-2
CASSLDRIVNTGELFF
TGTGCCAGCAGCTTAGACAGAATAGTGAACACCGGGGAGCTGTTTTTT
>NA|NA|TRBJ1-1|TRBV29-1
CSGVLGRTEAFF
TGCAGCGGCGTACTAGGAAGGACTGAAGCTTTCTTT
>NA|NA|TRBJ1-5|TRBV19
CASSISQANQPQHF
TGTGCCAGTAGTATTTCCCAGGCCAATCAGCCCCAGCATTTT
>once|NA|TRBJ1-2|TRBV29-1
CSVARGGYGYTF
TGCAGCGTTGCGCGGGGCGGCTATGGCTACACCTTC
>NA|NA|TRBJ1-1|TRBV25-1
CASSESDRFNTEAFF
TGTGCCAGCAGTGAATCCGACAGGTTCAACACTGAAGCTTTCTTT
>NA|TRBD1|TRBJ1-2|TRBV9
CASRTQGVYGYTF
TGTGCCAGCAGGACCCAGGGGGTCTATGGCTACACCTTC
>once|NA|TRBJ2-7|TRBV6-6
CASREGQPYLYEQYF
TGTGCCAGCAGGGAAGGACAGCCTTACCTTTACGAGCAGTACTTC
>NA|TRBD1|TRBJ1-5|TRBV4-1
CASSQEYDRASNQPQHF
TGCGCCAGCAGCCAAGAGTACGACAGGGCCAGCAATCAGCCCCAGCATTTT
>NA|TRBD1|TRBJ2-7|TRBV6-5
CASSYSGTGGDEQYF
TGTGCCAGCAGTTACTCGGGGACAGGGGGCGACGAGCAGTACTTC
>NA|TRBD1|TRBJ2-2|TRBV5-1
CASSFGQERTGELFF
TGCGCCAGCAGCTTTGGACAGGAAAGAACCGGGGAGCTGTTTTTT
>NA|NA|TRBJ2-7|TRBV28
CASSLPETYEQYF
TGTGCCAGCAGTTTACCGGAGACCTACGAGCAGTACTTC
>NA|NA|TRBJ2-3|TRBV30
CAWSTGADTQYF
TGTGCCTGGAGTACGGGGGCAGATACGCAGTATTTT
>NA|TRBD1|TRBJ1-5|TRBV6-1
CASSEGTGGQPQHF
TGTGCCAGCAGTGAAGGGACAGGGGGTCAGCCCCAGCATTTT